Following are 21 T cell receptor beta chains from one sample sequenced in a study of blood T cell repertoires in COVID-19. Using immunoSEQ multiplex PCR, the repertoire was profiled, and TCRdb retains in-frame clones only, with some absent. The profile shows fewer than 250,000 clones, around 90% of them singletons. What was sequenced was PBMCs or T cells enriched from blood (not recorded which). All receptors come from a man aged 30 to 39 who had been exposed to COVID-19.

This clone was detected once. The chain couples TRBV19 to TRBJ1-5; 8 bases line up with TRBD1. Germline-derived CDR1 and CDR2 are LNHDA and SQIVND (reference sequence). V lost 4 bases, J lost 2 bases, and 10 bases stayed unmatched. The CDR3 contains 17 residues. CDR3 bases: TGTGCCAGTAGTAAGCAAACGACAGGGGAGGGCAATCAGCCCCAGCATTTT. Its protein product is CASSKQTTGEGNQPQHF. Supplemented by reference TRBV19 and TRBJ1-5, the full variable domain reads DGGITQSPKYLFRKEGQNVTLSCEQNLNHDAMYWYRQDPGQGLRLIYYSQIVNDFQKGDIAEGYSVSREKKESFPLTVTSAQKNPTAFYLCASSKQTTGEGNQPQHFGDGTRLSIL.

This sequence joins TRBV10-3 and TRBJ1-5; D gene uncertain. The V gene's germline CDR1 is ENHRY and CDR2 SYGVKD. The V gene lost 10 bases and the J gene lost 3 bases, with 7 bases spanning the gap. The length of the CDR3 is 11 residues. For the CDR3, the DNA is TGTGCCAGTAGCGACAATCAGCCCCAGCATTTT. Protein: CASSDNQPQHF.

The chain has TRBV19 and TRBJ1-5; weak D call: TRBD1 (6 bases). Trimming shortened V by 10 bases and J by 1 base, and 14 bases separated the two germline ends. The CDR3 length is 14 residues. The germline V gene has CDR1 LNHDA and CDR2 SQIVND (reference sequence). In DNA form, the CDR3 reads TGTGCCATCCAGGGGTACGGGAGCAATCAGCCCCAGCATTTT. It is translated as CAIQGYGSNQPQHF. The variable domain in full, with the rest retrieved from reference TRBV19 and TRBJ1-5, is DGGITQSPKYLFRKEGQNVTLSCEQNLNHDAMYWYRQDPGQGLRLIYYSQIVNDFQKGDIAEGYSVSREKKESFPLTVTSAQKNPTAFYLCAIQGYGSNQPQHFGDGTRLSIL.

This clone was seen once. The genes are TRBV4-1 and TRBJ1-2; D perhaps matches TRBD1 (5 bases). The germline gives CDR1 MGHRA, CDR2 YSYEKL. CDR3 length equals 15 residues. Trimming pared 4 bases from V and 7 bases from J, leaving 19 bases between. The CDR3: CASSRQSTGEGGYTF. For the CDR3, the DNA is TGCGCCAGCAGCCGCCAGTCGACGGGGGAAGGTGGCTACACCTTC.

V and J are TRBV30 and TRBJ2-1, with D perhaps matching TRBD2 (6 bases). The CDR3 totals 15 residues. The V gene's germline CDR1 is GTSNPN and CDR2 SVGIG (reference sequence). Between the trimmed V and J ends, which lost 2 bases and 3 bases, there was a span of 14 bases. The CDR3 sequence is CAWSSVADSYNEQFF. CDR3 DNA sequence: TGTGCCTGGAGTAGTGTAGCGGATAGCTACAATGAGCAGTTCTTC.

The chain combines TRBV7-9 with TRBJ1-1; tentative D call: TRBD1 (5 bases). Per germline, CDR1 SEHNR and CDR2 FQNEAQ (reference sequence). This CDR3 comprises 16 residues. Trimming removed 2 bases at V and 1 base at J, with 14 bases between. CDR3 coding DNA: TGTGCCAGCAGCTTAATCATTGGGCAGGGGAACACTGAAGCTTTCTTT. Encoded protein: CASSLIIGQGNTEAFF.

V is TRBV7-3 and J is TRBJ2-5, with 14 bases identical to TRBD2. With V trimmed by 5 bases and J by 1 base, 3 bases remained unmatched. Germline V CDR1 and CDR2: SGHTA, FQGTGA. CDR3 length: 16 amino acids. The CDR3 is CASSAGLAGGQETQYF. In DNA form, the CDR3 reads TGTGCCAGCAGCGCCGGACTAGCGGGGGGCCAAGAGACCCAGTACTTC.

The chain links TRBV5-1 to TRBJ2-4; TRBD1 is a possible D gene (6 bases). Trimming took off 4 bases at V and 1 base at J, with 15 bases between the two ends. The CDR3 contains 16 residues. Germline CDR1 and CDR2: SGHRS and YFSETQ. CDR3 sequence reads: CASSPSRGFAKNIQYF. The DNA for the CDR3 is TGCGCCAGCAGCCCGTCCAGGGGATTCGCCAAAAACATTCAGTACTTC.

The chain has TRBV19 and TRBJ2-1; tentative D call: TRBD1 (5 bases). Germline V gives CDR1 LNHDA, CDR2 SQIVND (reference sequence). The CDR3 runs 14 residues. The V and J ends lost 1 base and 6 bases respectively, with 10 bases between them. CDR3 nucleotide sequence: TGTGCCAGTAGTATAGTGGGGCTTGGCAATGAGCAGTTCTTC. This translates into CASSIVGLGNEQFF.

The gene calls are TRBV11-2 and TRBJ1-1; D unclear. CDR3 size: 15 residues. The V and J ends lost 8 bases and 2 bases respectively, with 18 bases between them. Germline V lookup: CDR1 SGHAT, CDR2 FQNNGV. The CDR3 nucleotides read TGTGCCAGCGGTTTCCGGAGACTAGTTAACACTGAAGCTTTCTTT. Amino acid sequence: CASGFRRLVNTEAFF.

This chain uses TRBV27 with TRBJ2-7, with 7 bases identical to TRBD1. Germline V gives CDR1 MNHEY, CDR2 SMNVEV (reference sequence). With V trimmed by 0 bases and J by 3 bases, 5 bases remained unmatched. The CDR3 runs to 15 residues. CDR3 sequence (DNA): TGTGCCAGCAGTTTATCGCCACAGGGGTACTACGAGCAGTACTTC. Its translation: CASSLSPQGYYEQYF.

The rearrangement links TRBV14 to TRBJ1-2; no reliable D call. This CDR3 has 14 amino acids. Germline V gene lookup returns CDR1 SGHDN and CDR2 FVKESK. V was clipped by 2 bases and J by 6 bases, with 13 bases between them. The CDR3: CASSQSGGGDGYTF. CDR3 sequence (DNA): TGTGCCAGCAGCCAATCTGGCGGAGGCGATGGCTACACCTTC.

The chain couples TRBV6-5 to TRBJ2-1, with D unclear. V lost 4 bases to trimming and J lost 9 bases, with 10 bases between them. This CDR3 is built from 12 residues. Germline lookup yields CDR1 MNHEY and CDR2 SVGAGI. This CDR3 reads CASSSKTGEQFF. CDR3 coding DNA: TGTGCCAGCAGTTCCAAGACGGGTGAGCAGTTCTTC.

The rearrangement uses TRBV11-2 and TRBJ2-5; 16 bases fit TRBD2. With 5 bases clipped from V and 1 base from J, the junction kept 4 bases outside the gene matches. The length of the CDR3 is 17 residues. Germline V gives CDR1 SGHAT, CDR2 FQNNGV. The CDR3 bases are TGTGCCAGCAGCCTGGGGACTAGCGGGGGGGCCCAAGAGACCCAGTACTTC. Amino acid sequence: CASSLGTSGGAQETQYF. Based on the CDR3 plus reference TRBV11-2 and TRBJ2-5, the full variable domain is EAGVAQSPRYKIIEKRQSVAFWCNPISGHATLYWYQQILGQGPKLLIQFQNNGVVDDSQLPKDRFSAERLKGVDSTLKIQPAKLEDSAVYLCASSLGTSGGAQETQYFGPGTRLLVL.

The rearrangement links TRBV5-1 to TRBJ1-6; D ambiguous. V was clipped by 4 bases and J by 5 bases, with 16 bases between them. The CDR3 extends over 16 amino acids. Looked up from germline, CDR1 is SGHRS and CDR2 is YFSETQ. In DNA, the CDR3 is TGCGCCAGCAGCCGCGACGGAGGGCTCCATAATTCACCCCTCCACTTT. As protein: CASSRDGGLHNSPLHF.

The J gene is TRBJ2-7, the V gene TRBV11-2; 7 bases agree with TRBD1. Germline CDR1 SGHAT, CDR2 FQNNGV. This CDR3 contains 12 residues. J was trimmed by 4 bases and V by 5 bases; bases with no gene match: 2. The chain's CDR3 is CASSRQGYEQYF. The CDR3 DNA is TGTGCCAGCAGCAGACAGGGATACGAGCAGTACTTC.

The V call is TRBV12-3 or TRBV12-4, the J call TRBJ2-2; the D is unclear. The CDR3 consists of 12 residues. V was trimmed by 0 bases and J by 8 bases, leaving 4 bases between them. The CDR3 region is CASSLAQGELFF. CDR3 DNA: TGTGCCAGCAGTTTAGCGCAGGGGGAGCTGTTTTTT.

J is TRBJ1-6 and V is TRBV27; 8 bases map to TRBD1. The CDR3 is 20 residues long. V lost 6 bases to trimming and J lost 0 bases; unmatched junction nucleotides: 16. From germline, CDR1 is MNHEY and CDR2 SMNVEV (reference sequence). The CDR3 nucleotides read TGTGCCAGCAGCAGGGACCCAGGGGGCGCAAGTAACTCCTATAATTCACCCCTCCACTTT. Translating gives CASSRDPGGASNSYNSPLHF.

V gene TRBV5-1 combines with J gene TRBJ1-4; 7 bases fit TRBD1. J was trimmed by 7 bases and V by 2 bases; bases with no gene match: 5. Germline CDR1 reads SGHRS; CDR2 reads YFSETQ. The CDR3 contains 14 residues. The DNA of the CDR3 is TGCGCCAGCAGCTTAGGACAGGCAGGTGAAAAACTGTTTTTT. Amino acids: CASSLGQAGEKLFF.

Here the CDR3 reads CASSPGTVYGYTF. CDR3 nucleotides: TGTGCCAGCAGCCCGGGGACAGTTTATGGCTACACCTTC. The genes are TRBV7-2 and TRBJ1-2, with TRBD1 matching over 7 bases. The CDR3 totals 13 residues. The germline gives CDR1 SGHTA, CDR2 FQGNSA. J gave up 5 bases and V 5 bases, and 5 bases lay outside the gene matches.

DNA for the CDR3: TGTGCCTGGAGTGCGCGGACAGGGCCTAATGAAAAACTGTTTTTT. It translates to CAWSARTGPNEKLFF. V and J are TRBV30 and TRBJ1-4; 8 bases match TRBD1. Germline CDR1 reads GTSNPN; CDR2 reads SVGIG (reference sequence). The CDR3 runs to 15 residues. V was pared by 1 base and J by 3 bases, with 4 bases of the junction left unmatched.